Following are 6 T cell receptor beta chains from one sample sequenced in a study of PD-1 blockade in classical Hodgkin lymphoma. Profiled with immunoSEQ multiplex PCR; TCRdb holds only in-frame clones, not every one. The sample yields about 27,000 clones, approximately 80% seen once. Autologous stem cell transplantation was followed by relapse in every patient, and brentuximab vedotin exposure varied. The specimen was peripheral blood mononuclear cells (PBMCs), collected before the second cycle of nivolumab. The origin of the receptors is a human donor with classical Hodgkin lymphoma.

The J gene is TRBJ1-1, the V gene TRBV5-8, with D possibly being TRBD1 (6 bases). The V end was cut by 1 base, the J end by 4 bases, with 17 bases between. This CDR3 has 16 residues. Germline V gene sequence: CDR1 SGHTS, CDR2 YDEGEE. The CDR3 reads CASSLSLGAGVTEAFF. DNA for the CDR3: TGTGCCAGCAGCTTGTCTCTGGGGGCAGGGGTCACTGAAGCTTTCTTT.

This clone appeared a single time. This rearrangement joins TRBV11-2 to TRBJ1-2; D is ambiguous. The germline CDR1 and CDR2 sequences are SGHAT and FQNNGV. V was shortened by 0 bases and J by 6 bases, with 8 bases between the two germline ends. The CDR3 has 13 amino acids. The chain's CDR3 is CASSLEGGNGYTF. CDR3 coding DNA: TGTGCCAGCAGCTTAGAAGGAGGGAATGGCTACACCTTC.

The sample holds a few counts of this clone. V and J are TRBV5-1 and TRBJ1-2, with D possibly matching TRBD1 (6 bases). V was trimmed by 3 bases and J by 7 bases, leaving 16 bases between them. The CDR3 loop spans 14 amino acids. Germline CDR1 is SGHRS and CDR2 is YFSETQ. DNA of the CDR3: TGCGCCAGCAGCTCCGGACAGTCCCAGGGTGGCTACACCTTC. It yields the protein CASSSGQSQGGYTF.

The chain uses TRBV7-6 and TRBJ1-4; unclear D gene. Germline CDR1 and CDR2: SGHVS and FNYEAQ. V shed 5 bases and J shed 1 base, with 8 bases lying between them. The CDR3 extends over 14 amino acids. CDR3 DNA: TGTGCCAGCAGCCCTCGCGAAACTAATGAAAAACTGTTTTTT. Its protein is CASSPRETNEKLFF.

V usage is TRBV29-1 and J usage is TRBJ2-5, with D possibly TRBD1 on 7 matching bases. Germline V gene lookup returns CDR1 SQVTM and CDR2 ANQGSEA. V was pared by 3 bases and J by 4 bases, with 15 bases between. There are 14 residues in the CDR3. The CDR3 region is CSVEEGALVETQYF. The CDR3 nucleotides are TGCAGCGTTGAGGAGGGGGCGTTGGTAGAGACCCAGTACTTC.

The rearrangement joins TRBV9 to TRBJ2-7; weak D call: TRBD2 (5 bases). The CDR3 contains 14 residues. The germline V gene encodes CDR1 SGDLS and CDR2 YYNGEE. Deletions cut 1 base from V and 5 bases from J, with 13 bases between. CDR3 amino acids: CASSVSTDFHEQYF. CDR3 DNA sequence: TGTGCCAGCAGCGTATCGACGGACTTCCACGAGCAGTACTTC.